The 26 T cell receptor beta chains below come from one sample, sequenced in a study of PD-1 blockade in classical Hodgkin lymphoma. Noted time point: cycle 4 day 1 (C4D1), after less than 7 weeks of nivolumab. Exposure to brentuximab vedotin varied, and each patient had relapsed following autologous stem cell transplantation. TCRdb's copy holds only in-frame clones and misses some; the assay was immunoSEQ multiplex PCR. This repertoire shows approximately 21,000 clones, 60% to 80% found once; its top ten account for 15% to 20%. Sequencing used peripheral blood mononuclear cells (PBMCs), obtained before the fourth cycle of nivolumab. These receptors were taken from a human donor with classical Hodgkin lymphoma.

The CDR3 loop reads CAWAGAVLLKETQYF. CDR3 nucleotides: TGTGCCTGGGCTGGGGCAGTACTCCTAAAAGAGACCCAGTACTTC. The J gene is TRBJ2-5, the V gene TRBV30; D perhaps matches TRBD1 (5 bases). This CDR3 is 15 amino acids long. The germline CDR1 and CDR2 sequences are GTSNPN and SVGIG (reference sequence). The ends were cut back, 5 bases at V and 3 bases at J, with 19 bases in the middle.

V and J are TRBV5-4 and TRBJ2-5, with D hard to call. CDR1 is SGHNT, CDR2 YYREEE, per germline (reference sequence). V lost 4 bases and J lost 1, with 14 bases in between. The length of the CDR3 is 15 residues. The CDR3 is CASSIQSGVQETQYF. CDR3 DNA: TGTGCCAGCAGCATACAGAGTGGGGTCCAAGAGACCCAGTACTTC.

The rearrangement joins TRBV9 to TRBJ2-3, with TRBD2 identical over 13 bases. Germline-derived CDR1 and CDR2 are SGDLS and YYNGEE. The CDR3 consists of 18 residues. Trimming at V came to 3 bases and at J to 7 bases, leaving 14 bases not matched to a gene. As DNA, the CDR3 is TGTGCCAGCAGCGCCCATCCCTCCGGGACTAGCGGGATGTATACGCAGTATTTT. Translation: CASSAHPSGTSGMYTQYF.

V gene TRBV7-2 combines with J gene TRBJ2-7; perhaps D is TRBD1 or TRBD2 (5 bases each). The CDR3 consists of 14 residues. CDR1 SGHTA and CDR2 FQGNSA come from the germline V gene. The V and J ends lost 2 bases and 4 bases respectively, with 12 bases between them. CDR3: CASSLNWGPYEQYF. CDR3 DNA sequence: TGTGCCAGCAGCTTAAATTGGGGACCGTACGAGCAGTACTTC.

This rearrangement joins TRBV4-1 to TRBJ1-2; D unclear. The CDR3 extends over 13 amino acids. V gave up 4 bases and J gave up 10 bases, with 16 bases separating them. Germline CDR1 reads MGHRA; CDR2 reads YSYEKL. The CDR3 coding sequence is TGCGCCAGCAGCCCTCCGGGTCTCTTGCACTACACCTTC. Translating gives CASSPPGLLHYTF.

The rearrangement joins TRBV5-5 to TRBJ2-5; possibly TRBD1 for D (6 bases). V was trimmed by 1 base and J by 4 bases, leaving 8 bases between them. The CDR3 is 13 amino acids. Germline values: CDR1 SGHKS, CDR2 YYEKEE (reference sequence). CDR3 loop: CASSLHRVETQYF. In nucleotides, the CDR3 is TGTGCCAGCAGCTTGCACAGGGTAGAGACCCAGTACTTC.

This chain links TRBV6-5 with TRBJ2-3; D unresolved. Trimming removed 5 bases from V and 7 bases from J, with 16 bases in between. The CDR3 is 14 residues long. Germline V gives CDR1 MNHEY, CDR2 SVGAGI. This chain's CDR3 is CASSTTHSSNTQYF. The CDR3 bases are TGTGCCAGCAGTACCACCCATTCTTCGAATACGCAGTATTTT.

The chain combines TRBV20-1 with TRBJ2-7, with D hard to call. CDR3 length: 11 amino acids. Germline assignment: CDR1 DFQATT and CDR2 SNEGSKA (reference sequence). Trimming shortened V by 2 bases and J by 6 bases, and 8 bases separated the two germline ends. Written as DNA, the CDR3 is TGCAGTGCTAGACCTTCCGTCGAGCAGTACTTC. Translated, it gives CSARPSVEQYF.

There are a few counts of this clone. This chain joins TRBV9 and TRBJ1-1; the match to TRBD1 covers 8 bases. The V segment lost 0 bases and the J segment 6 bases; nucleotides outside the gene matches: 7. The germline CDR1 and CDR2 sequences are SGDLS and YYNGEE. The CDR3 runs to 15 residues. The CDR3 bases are TGTGCCAGCAGCGTAGATCCAGGGGGCGTTTCTGAAGCTTTCTTT. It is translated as CASSVDPGGVSEAFF. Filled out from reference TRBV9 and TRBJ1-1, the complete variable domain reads DSGVTQTPKHLITATGQRVTLRCSPRSGDLSVYWYQQSLDQGLQFLIQYYNGEERAKGNILERFSAQQFPDLHSELNLSSLELGDSALYFCASSVDPGGVSEAFFGQGTRLTVV.

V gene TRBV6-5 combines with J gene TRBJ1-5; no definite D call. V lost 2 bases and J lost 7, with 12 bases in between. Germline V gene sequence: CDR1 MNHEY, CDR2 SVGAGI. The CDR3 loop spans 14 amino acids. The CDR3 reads CASSYTHGYQPQHF. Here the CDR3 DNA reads TGTGCCAGCAGTTACACCCACGGGTACCAGCCCCAGCATTTT.

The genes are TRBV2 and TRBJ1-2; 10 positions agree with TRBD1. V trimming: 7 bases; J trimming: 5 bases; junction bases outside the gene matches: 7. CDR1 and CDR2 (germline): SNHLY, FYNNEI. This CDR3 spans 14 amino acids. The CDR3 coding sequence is TGTGCCAGCACCCTGGACAGGGGGGGATATGGCTACACCTTC. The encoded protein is CASTLDRGGYGYTF.

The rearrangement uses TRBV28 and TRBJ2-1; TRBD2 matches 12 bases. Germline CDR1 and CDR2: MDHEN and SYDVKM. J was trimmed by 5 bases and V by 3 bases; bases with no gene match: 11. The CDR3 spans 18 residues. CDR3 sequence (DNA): TGTGCCAGCAGTTTCCCTGGACTAGCGGGACTAAAAAACAATGAGCAGTTCTTC. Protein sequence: CASSFPGLAGLKNNEQFF. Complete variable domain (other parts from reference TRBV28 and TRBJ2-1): DVKVTQSSRYLVKRTGEKVFLECVQDMDHENMFWYRQDPGLGLRLIYFSYDVKMKEKGDIPEGYSVSREKKERFSLILESASTNQTSMYLCASSFPGLAGLKNNEQFFGPGTRLTVL.

CDR3 coding DNA: TGTGCCAGCAGCTTGGGCGGGATAGTAGGAGGAGAGACCCAGTACTTC. Its protein is CASSLGGIVGGETQYF. V usage is TRBV7-2 and J usage is TRBJ2-5, with D possibly TRBD2 on 6 matching bases. In germline, CDR1 is SGHTA, CDR2 FQGNSA. V gave up 3 bases and J gave up 4 bases, with 18 bases separating them. This CDR3 spans 16 amino acids.

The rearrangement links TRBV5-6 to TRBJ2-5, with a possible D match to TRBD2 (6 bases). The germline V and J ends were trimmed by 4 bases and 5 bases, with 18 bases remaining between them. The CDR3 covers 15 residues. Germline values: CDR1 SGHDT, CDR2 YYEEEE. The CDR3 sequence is CASSAPRLVGETQYF. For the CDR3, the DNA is TGTGCCAGCAGCGCCCCCAGACTAGTGGGGGAGACCCAGTACTTC.

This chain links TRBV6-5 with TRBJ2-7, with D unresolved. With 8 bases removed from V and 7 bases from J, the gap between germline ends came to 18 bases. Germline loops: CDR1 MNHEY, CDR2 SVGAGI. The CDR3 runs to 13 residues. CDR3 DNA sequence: TGTGCCAGCCGCAACGGGCAGGCGTGGGAGCAGTACTTC. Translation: CASRNGQAWEQYF.

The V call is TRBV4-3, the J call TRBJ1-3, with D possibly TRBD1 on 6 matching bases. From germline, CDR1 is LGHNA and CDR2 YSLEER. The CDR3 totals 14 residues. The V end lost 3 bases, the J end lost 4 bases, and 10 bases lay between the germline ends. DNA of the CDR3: TGCGCCAGCAGCCAGCTACAGGGAGGAAACACCATATATTTT. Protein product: CASSQLQGGNTIYF.

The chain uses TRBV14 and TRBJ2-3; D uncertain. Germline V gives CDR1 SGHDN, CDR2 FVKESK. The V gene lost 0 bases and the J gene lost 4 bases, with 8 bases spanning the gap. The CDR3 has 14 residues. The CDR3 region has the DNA TGTGCCAGCAGCCAAGATCGGAGCGCAGATACGCAGTATTTT. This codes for CASSQDRSADTQYF.

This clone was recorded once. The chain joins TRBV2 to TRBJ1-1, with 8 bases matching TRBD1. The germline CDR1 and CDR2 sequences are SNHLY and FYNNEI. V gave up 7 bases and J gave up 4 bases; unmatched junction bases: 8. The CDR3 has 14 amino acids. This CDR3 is CASTPRDRRTEAFF. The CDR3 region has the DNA TGTGCCAGCACTCCCCGGGACAGGCGCACTGAAGCTTTCTTT.

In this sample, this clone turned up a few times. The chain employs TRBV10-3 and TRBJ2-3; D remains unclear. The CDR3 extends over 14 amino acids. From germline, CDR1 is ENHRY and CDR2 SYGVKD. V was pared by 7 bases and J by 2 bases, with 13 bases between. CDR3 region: CAITETYYTDTQYF. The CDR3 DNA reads TGTGCCATCACCGAAACGTATTACACAGATACGCAGTATTTT.

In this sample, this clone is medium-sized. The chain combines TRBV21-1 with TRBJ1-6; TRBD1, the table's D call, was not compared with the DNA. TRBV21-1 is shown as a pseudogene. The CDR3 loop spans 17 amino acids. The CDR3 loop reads CASGNFRTEVYNSPLHF. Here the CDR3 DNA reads TGTGCCAGCGGTAATTTTCGGACAGAAGTCTATAATTCACCCCTCCACTTT.

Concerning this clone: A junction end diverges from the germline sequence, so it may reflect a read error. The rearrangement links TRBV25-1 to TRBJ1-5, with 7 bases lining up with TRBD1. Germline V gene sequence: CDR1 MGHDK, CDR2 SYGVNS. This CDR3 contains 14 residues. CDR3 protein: CASSAGTAIQPQRF. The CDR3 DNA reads TGTGCCAGCAGCGCCGGGACAGCCATTCAGCCCCAGCGTTTT.

DNA of the CDR3: TGTGCCAGCAGACCGACACCGGGGACGGGTGAAAAACTGTTTTTT. This sequence encodes CASRPTPGTGEKLFF. This chain uses TRBV2 with TRBJ1-4, with D possibly TRBD1 on 5 matching bases. CDR3 length: 15 residues. Trimming removed 6 bases from V and 7 bases from J, with 18 bases in between. Germline values: CDR1 SNHLY, CDR2 FYNNEI.

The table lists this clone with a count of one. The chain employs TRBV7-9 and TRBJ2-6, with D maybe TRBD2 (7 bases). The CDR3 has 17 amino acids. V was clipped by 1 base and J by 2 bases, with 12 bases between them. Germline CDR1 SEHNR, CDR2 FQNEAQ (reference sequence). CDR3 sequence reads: CASSLVGGAPGANVLTF. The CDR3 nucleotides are TGTGCCAGCAGCTTAGTAGGGGGGGCCCCTGGGGCCAACGTCCTGACTTTC.

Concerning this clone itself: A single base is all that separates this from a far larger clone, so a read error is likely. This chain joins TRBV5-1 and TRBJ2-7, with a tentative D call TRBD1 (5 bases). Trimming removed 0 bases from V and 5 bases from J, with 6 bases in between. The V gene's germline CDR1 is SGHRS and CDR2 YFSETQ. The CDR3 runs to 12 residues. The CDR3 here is CASSLEGNEQYF. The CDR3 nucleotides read TGCGCCAGCAGCTTGGAGGGGAACGAGCAGTACTTC.

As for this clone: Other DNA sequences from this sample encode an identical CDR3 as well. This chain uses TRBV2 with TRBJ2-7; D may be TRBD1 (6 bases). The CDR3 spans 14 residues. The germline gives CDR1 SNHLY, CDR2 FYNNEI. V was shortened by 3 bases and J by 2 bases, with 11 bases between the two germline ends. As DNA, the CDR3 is TGTGCCAGCAGTGATCAGGGGAGCACCTACGAGCAGTACTTC. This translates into CASSDQGSTYEQYF.

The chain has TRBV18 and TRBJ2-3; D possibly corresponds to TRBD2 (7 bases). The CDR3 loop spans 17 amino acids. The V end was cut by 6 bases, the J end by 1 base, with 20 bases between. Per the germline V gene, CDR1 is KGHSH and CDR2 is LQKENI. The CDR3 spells CASSSTRPGGRTDTQYF. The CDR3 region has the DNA TGTGCCAGCTCCTCCACCCGGCCCGGGGGGCGCACAGATACGCAGTATTTT. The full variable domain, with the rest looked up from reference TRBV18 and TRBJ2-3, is NAGVMQNPRHLVRRRGQEARLRCSPMKGHSHVYWYRQLPEEGLKFMVYLQKENIIDESGMPKERFSAEFPKEGPSILRIQQVVRGDSAAYFCASSSTRPGGRTDTQYFGPGTRLTVL.